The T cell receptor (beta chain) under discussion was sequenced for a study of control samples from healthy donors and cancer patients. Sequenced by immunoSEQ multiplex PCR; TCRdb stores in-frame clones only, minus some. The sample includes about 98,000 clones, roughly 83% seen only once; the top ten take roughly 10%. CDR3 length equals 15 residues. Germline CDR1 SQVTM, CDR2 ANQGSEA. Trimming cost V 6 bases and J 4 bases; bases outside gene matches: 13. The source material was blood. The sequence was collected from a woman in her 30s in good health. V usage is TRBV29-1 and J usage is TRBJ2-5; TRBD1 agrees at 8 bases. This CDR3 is CSVRQYRGSGETQYF. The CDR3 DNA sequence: TGCAGCGTCAGACAATACAGGGGGTCAGGAGAGACCCAGTACTTC.